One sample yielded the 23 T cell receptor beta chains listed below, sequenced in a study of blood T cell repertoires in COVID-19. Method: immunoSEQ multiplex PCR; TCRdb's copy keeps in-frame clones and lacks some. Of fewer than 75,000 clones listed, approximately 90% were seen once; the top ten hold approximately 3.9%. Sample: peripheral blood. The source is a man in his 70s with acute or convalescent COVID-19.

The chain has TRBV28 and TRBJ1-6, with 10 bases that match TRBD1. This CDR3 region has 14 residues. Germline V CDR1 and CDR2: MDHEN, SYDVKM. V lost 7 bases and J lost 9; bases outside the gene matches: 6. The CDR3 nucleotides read TGTGCCAGCAATGCGGGACAGGGGAGTTCACCCCTCCACTTT. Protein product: CASNAGQGSSPLHF.

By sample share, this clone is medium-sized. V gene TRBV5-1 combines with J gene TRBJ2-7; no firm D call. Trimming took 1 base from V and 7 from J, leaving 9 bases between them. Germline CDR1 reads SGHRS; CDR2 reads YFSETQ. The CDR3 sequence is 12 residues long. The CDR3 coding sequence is TGCGCCAGCAGCTTGCCGACGCGGGAGCAGTACTTC. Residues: CASSLPTREQYF. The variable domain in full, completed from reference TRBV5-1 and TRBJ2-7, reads KAGVTQTPRYLIKTRGQQVTLSCSPISGHRSVSWYQQTPGQGLQFLFEYFSETQRNKGNFPGRFSGRQFSNSRSEMNVSTLELGDSALYLCASSLPTREQYFGPGTRLTVT.

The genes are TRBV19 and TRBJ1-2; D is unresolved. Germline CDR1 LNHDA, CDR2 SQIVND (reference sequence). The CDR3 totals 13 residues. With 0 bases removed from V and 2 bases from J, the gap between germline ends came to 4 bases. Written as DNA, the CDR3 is TGTGCCAGTAGTATAGATCGGAACTATGGCTACACCTTC. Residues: CASSIDRNYGYTF.

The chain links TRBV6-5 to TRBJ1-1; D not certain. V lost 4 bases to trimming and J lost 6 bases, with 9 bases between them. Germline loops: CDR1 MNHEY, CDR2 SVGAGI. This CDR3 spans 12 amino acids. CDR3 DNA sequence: TGTGCCAGCAGTTTCGAGAGGGCTGAAGCTTTCTTT. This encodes CASSFERAEAFF.

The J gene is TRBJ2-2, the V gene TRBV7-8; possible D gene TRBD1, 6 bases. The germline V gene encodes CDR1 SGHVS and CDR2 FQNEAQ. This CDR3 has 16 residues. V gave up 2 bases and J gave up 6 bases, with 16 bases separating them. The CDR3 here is CASSLPTPGAPGELFF. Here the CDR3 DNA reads TGTGCCAGCAGCTTACCTACGCCAGGGGCCCCCGGGGAGCTGTTTTTT.

The CDR3: CASSLKGQGAFSGNTIYF. The CDR3 nucleotides are TGTGCCAGCAGTTTAAAGGGACAGGGGGCTTTCTCTGGAAACACCATATATTTT. The chain carries TRBV27 and TRBJ1-3; 12 bases are shared with TRBD1. CDR1 and CDR2 from the germline V gene are MNHEY and SMNVEV (reference sequence). J was trimmed by 0 bases and V by 2 bases; bases with no gene match: 5. The CDR3 has 18 residues.

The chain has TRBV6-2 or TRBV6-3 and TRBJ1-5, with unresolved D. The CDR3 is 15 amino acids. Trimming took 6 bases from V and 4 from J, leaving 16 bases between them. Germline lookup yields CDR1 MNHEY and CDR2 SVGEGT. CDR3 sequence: CASRYLGVGNQPQHF. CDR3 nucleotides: TGTGCCAGCAGATACCTCGGAGTTGGGAATCAGCCCCAGCATTTT.

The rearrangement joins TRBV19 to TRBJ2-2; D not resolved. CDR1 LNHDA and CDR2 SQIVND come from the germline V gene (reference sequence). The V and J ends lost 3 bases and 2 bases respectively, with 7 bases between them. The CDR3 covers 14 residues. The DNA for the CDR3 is TGTGCCAGTAGTATTTCTGTAAACACCGGGGAGCTGTTTTTT. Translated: CASSISVNTGELFF.

DNA of the CDR3: TGCGCCAGCAGCTTGGAGGGCAGGGGCTGGAACGAGCAGTACTTC. This encodes CASSLEGRGWNEQYF. This rearrangement joins TRBV5-1 to TRBJ2-7, with D maybe TRBD1 (6 bases). The CDR3 covers 15 residues. CDR1 is SGHRS, CDR2 YFSETQ, per germline. V dropped 0 bases and J dropped 5 bases, with 15 bases sitting between them.

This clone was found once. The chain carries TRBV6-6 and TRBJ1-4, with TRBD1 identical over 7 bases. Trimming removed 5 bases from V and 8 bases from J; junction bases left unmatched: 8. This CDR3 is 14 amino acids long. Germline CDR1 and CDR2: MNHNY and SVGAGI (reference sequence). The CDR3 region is CASSLQGSREKLFF. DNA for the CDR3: TGTGCCAGCAGTCTACAGGGGAGTCGAGAAAAACTGTTTTTT.

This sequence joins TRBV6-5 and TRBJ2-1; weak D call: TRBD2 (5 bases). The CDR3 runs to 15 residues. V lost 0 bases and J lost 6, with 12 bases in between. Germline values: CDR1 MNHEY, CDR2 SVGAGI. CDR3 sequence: CASSYSRLGSNEQFF. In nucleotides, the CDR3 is TGTGCCAGCAGTTACTCGCGTCTGGGGAGCAATGAGCAGTTCTTC.

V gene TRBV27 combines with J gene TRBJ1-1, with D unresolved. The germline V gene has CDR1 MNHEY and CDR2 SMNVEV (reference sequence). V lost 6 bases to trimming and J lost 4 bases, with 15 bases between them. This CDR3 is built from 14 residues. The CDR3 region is CASSFSGRSTEAFF. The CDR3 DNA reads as TGTGCCAGCAGCTTTTCGGGGAGGAGCACTGAAGCTTTCTTT.

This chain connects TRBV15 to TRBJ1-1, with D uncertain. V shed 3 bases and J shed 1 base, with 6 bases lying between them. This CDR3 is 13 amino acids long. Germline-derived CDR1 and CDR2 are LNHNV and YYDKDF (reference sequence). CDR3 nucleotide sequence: TGTGCCACCAGCAGTAGGAGGAACACTGAAGCTTTCTTT. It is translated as CATSSRRNTEAFF.

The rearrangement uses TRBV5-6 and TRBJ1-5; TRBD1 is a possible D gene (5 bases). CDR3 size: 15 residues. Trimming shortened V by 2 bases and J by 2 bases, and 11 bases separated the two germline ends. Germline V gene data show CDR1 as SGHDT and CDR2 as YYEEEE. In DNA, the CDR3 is TGTGCCAGCAGCTTCCGGGGGGGAGGCAATCAGCCCCAGCATTTT. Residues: CASSFRGGGNQPQHF.

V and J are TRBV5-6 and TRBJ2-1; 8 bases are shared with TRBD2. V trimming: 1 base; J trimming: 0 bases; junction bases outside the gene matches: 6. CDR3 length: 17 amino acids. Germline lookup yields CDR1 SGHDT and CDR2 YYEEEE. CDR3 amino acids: CASSLKSGGSSYNEQFF. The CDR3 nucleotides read TGTGCCAGCAGCTTGAAGAGCGGGGGTAGCTCCTACAATGAGCAGTTCTTC.

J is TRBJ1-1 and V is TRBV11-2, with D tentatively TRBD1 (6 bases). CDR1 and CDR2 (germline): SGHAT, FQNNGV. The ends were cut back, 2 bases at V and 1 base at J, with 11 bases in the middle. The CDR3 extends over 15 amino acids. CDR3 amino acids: CASSLLQGTNTEAFF. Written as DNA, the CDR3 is TGTGCCAGCAGCTTACTCCAGGGGACGAACACTGAAGCTTTCTTT.

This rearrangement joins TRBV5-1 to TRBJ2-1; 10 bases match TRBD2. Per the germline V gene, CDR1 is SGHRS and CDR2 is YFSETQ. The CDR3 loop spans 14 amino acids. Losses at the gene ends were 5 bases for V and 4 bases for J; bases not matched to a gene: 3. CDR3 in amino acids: CASRSGGAYNEQFF. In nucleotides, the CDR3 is TGCGCCAGCAGGAGCGGGGGGGCGTACAATGAGCAGTTCTTC.

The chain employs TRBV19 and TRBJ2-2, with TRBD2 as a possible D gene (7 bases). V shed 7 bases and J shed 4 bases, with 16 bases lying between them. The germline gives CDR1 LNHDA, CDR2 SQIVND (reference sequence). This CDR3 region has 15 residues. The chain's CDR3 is CASTKDGGPTGELFF. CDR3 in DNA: TGTGCCAGTACCAAGGACGGGGGGCCCACCGGGGAGCTGTTTTTT.

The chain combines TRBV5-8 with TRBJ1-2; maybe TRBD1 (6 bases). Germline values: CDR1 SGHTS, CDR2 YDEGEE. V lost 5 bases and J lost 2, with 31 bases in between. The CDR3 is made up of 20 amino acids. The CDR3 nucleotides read TGTGCCAGCAGACGAAGGACAGATCCCACATTGAAGAATTTAAACTATGGCTACACCTTC. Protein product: CASRRRTDPTLKNLNYGYTF.

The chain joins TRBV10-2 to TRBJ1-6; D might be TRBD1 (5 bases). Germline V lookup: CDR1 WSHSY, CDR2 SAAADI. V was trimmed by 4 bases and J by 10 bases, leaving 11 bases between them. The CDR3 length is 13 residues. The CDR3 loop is CASSVPGNSPLHF. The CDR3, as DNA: TGCGCCAGCAGTGTACCAGGGAACTCACCCCTCCACTTT.

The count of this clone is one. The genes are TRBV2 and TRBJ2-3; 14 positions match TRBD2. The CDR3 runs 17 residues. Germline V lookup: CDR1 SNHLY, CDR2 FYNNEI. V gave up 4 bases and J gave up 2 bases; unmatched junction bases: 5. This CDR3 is CASSVGTSGGPTDTQYF. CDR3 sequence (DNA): TGTGCCAGCAGTGTGGGGACTAGCGGGGGCCCCACAGATACGCAGTATTTT.

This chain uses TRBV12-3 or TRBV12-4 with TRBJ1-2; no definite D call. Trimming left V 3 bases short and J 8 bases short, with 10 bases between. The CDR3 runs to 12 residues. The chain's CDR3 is CASSFRYSGYTF. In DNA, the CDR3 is TGTGCCAGCAGTTTTCGTTACTCGGGCTACACCTTC.

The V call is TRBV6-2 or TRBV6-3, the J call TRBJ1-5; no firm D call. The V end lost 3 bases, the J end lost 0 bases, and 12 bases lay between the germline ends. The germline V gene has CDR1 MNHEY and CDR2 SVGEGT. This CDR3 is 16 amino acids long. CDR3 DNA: TGTGCCAGCAGTTATTCTGGTAGTTATAGCAATCAGCCCCAGCATTTT. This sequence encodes CASSYSGSYSNQPQHF.